This TCR beta chain comes out of a study of technical replicates of blood from a handful of donors. TCRdb keeps only in-frame clones here, not all; method: immunoSEQ multiplex PCR. The sample holds about 66,000 clones, 70% to 90% seen once. Material: PBMCs. The TCR was taken from a human donor in good health. Some clones in this sample may be carry-over from other donors' samples.

Here the CDR3 DNA reads TGTGCCACCAGCACCCTGGTTTCTCGTACGGTCCGACTCTATGGCTACACCTTC. This sequence encodes CATSTLVSRTVRLYGYTF. V gene TRBV15 combines with J gene TRBJ1-2, with D hard to call. Trimming took 4 bases from V and 4 from J, leaving 25 bases between them. The germline V gene has CDR1 LNHNV and CDR2 YYDKDF (reference sequence). The CDR3 has 18 residues.